This T cell receptor (beta chain) was sequenced for a study of blood T cell repertoires in COVID-19. V lost 1 base to trimming and J lost 4 bases; unmatched junction nucleotides: 6. CDR1 and CDR2 from the germline V gene are MGHRA and YSYEKL. The CDR3 has 17 amino acids. Generated by immunoSEQ multiplex PCR, the TCRdb table keeps only in-frame clones and is missing some. The data contain around 250,000 clones, roughly 80% of them singletons. The V call is TRBV4-1, the J call TRBJ1-6; TRBD1 agrees at 8 bases. Sequencing used PBMCs or T cells enriched from blood (not recorded which). The source of this sequence is a man aged 25 to 40 with acute COVID-19. CDR3 bases: TGCGCCAGCAGCCAAGTACCGACAGGGGAGTATAATTCACCCCTCCACTTT. Amino acid sequence: CASSQVPTGEYNSPLHF.